This T cell receptor (beta chain) originates from a study of T-cell memory formation after mild COVID-19. Study-wide results and limits: Detection of some responders pre-infection suggested pre-existing cross-reactive memory T cells participated.

This clonotype was detected a few times. Its antigen is currently unknown. Amplification by 5'RACE using constant-segment primers produced TCR alpha and TCR beta cDNA libraries that carried sample barcodes and UMIs. A single record per CDR3 protein comes from TCRdb applying MiXCR to the 5' RACE reads. In the table there are about 180,000 distinct CDR3 sequences, about a fifth of which are singletons. Germline V lookup: CDR1 SGHRS, CDR2 YFSETQ. The CDR3 extends over 15 amino acids. Between the trimmed V and J ends, which lost 1 base and 1 base, there was a span of 8 bases. The specimen sequenced was PBMCs or a T cell subset sorted from them (not recorded which). This chain links TRBV5-1 with TRBJ2-2, with a possible D match to TRBD1 (5 bases). This TCR came from a man aged 18 to 30 who had mild COVID-19 (a few samples of this study predate the infection). Cell type and time point are not known. DNA of the CDR3: TGCGCCAGCAGCTTGACAGGACAGAACACCGGGGAGCTGTTTTTT. It yields the protein CASSLTGQNTGELFF.